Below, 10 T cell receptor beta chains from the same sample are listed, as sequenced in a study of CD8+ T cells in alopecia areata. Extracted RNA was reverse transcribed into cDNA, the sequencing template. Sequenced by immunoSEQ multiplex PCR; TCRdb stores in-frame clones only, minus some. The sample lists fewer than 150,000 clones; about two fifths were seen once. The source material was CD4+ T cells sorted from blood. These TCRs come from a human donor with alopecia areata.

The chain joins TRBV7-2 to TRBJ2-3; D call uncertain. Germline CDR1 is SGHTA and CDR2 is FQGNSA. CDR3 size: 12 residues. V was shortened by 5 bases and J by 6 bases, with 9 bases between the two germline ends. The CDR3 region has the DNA TGTGCCAGCAGCCCCCCCCACGATACGCAGTATTTT. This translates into CASSPPHDTQYF.

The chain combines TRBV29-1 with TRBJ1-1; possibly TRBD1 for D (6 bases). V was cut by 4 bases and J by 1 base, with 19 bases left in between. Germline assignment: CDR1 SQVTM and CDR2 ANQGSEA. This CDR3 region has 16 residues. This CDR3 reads CSVGPKKGGSNTEAFF. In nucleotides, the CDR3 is TGCAGCGTTGGACCCAAGAAGGGGGGCTCGAACACTGAAGCTTTCTTT.

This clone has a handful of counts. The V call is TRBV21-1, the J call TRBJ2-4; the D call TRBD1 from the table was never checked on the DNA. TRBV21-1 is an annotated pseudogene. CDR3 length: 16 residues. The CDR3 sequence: CASSKPFRGRGNIQYF. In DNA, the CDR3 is TGTGCCAGCAGCAAACCTTTCAGGGGGCGGGGAAACATTCAGTACTTC.

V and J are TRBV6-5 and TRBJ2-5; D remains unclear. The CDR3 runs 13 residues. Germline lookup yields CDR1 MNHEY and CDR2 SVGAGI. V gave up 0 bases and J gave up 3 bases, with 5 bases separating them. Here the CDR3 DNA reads TGTGCCAGCAGTTACTCGAATGAAGAGACCCAGTACTTC. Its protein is CASSYSNEETQYF.

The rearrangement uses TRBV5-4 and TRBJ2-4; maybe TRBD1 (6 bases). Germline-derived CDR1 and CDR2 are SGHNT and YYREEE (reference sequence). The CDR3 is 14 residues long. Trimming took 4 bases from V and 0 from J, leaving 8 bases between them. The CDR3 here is CASSQGGAKNIQYF. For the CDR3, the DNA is TGTGCCAGCAGCCAAGGGGGAGCCAAAAACATTCAGTACTTC. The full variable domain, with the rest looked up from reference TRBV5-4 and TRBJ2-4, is ETGVTQSPTHLIKTRGQQVTLRCSSQSGHNTVSWYQQALGQGPQFIFQYYREEENGRGNFPPRFSGLQFPNYSSELNVNALELDDSALYLCASSQGGAKNIQYFGAGTRLSVL.

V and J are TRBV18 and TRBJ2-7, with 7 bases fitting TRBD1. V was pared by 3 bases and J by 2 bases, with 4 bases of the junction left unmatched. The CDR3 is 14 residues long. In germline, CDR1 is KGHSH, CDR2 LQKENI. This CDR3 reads CASSPLGGPYEQYF. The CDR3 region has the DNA TGTGCCAGCTCACCCTTAGGGGGCCCCTACGAGCAGTACTTC.

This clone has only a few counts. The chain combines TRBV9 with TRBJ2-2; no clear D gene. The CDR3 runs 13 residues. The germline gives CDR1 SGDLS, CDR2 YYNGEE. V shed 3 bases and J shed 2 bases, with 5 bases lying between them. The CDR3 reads CASSEINTGELFF. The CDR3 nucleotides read TGTGCCAGCAGCGAAATAAACACCGGGGAGCTGTTTTTT.

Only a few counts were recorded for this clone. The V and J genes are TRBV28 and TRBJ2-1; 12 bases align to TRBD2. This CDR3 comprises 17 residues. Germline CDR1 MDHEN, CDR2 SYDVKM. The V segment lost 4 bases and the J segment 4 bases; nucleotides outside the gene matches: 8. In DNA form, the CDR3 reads TGTGCCAGCAGTTCGCCCCTGACTAGCGGGAGATACAATGAGCAGTTCTTC. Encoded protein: CASSSPLTSGRYNEQFF. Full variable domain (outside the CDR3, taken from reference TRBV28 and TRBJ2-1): DVKVTQSSRYLVKRTGEKVFLECVQDMDHENMFWYRQDPGLGLRLIYFSYDVKMKEKGDIPEGYSVSREKKERFSLILESASTNQTSMYLCASSSPLTSGRYNEQFFGPGTRLTVL.

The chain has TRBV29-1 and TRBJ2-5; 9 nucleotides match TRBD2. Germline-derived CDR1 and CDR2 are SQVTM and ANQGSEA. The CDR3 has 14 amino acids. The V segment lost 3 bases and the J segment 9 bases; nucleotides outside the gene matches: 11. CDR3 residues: CSVDPGSEREAQYF. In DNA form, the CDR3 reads TGCAGCGTTGACCCCGGGAGTGAGCGGGAGGCCCAGTACTTC.

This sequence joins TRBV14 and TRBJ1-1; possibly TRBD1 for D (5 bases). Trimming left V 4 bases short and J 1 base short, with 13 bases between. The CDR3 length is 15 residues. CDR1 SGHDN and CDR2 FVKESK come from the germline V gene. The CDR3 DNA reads TGTGCCAGCAGCCTGGGGGGGTCAAGGAACACTGAAGCTTTCTTT. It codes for CASSLGGSRNTEAFF.